This T cell receptor beta chain appears in the sequencing data of a study of blood T cells in healthy people across ages. Study-wide results and limits: Older age went with lower TCR beta diversity per million T cells, in a roughly linear way.

The germline V gene has CDR1 SNHLY and CDR2 FYNNEI. With 6 bases clipped from V and 0 bases from J, the junction kept 14 bases outside the gene matches. The CDR3 has 19 amino acids. With a J-beta primer mix and a sample-barcoded 5' primer, a second PCR ran about 6 to 11 cycles. TCRdb ran MiXCR on the 5' RACE reads and lists one entry per CDR3 protein. Of some 800,000 distinct CDR3 sequences in the sample, around two fifths were seen once. Concerning this clonotype: What it binds is not known.

Donors ranged from roughly 6 to 100 years old and were healthy Caucasians in Russia. Isolation recovered at least 7 million PBMCs from every sample. The gene calls are TRBV2 and TRBJ1-5, with 10 positions matching TRBD1. The receptor comes from a man in his sixties in good health. Sample: blood. CDR3 loop: CASSELPGQGYNSNQPQHF. The CDR3 DNA reads TGTGCCAGCAGCGAACTACCGGGACAGGGGTACAATAGCAATCAGCCCCAGCATTTT.